This T cell receptor (beta chain) was sequenced during a study of cytomegalovirus exposure and HLA in healthy donors. This clone was observed once. What it recognizes is unknown. PCR amplification relied on 60 Vbeta primers (plus 13 Jbeta primers). TCRdb's copy holds only in-frame clones and misses some; the assay was immunoSEQ multiplex PCR. The sample lists some 180,000 clones, around 75% occurring once. V lost 1 base, J lost 4 bases, and 4 bases stayed unmatched. CDR3 length: 14 amino acids. Germline V lookup: CDR1 SGHDT, CDR2 YYEEEE. Study-level findings and limits: Association of a missense DCLRE1C variant with TCR beta V- and J-gene trimming was reported in a later analysis.

The gene calls are TRBV5-6 and TRBJ1-2, with 7 nucleotides matching TRBD1. Sequenced: PBMCs. The sequence was collected from a male donor in good health and CMV-seronegative. This CDR3 reads CASSLPGQSYGYTF. The DNA for the CDR3 is TGTGCCAGCAGCTTGCCGGGACAGTCCTATGGCTACACCTTC.